The 20 T cell receptor beta chains reported below all come from one sample, sequenced in a study of PD-1 blockade in mismatch repair-deficient tumors. TCRdb keeps only in-frame clones here, not all; method: immunoSEQ multiplex PCR. Counted here are under 150,000 clones, about 90% occurring once; the ten biggest clones make up about 10%. The sequencing used peripheral blood, collected approximately 72 weeks after starting pembrolizumab. The receptors come from an adult with mismatch repair-deficient cancer.

The V gene is TRBV21-1, the J gene TRBJ2-1; no check of the table's D call, TRBD2, against the DNA was made. TRBV21-1 is a pseudogene. This CDR3 has 15 residues. The chain's CDR3 is CASSKGLAEYNEQFF. CDR3 bases: TGTGCCAGCAGCAAAGGCCTAGCGGAATACAATGAGCAGTTCTTC.

This chain uses TRBV19 with TRBJ1-2; D gene unclear. The CDR3 consists of 14 residues. Germline CDR1 reads LNHDA; CDR2 reads SQIVND (reference sequence). V was cut by 0 bases and J by 5 bases, with 10 bases left in between. The CDR3 here is CASSIDSNWYGYTF. CDR3 in DNA: TGTGCCAGTAGTATAGATTCGAATTGGTATGGCTACACCTTC.

This chain connects TRBV4-2 to TRBJ2-7; 9 bases line up with TRBD1. V gave up 4 bases and J gave up 0 bases; unmatched junction bases: 7. CDR1 is LGHNA and CDR2 is YNFKEQ in the germline V gene. This CDR3 contains 16 residues. The CDR3 loop is CASSPMTGGPSYEQYF. CDR3 nucleotides: TGTGCCAGCAGCCCGATGACAGGGGGACCCTCCTACGAGCAGTACTTC.

The chain has TRBV15 and TRBJ1-5; 10 positions agree with TRBD1. Germline CDR1 reads LNHNV; CDR2 reads YYDKDF (reference sequence). V shed 5 bases and J 4 bases; nucleotides not matched to a gene: 2. The CDR3 consists of 14 residues. The CDR3 region is CATSLDRGNQPQHF. The CDR3 DNA reads TGTGCCACCAGCTTGGACAGGGGGAATCAGCCCCAGCATTTT.

This chain connects TRBV11-2 to TRBJ2-5; 7 nucleotides align to TRBD2. Losses at the gene ends were 5 bases for V and 3 bases for J; bases not matched to a gene: 6. This CDR3 has 14 amino acids. Germline V CDR1 and CDR2: SGHAT, FQNNGV. CDR3 region: CASSPPSGEETQYF. The CDR3 coding sequence is TGTGCCAGCAGCCCACCTAGCGGAGAAGAGACCCAGTACTTC. Full variable domain (missing parts from reference TRBV11-2 and TRBJ2-5): EAGVAQSPRYKIIEKRQSVAFWCNPISGHATLYWYQQILGQGPKLLIQFQNNGVVDDSQLPKDRFSAERLKGVDSTLKIQPAKLEDSAVYLCASSPPSGEETQYFGPGTRLLVL.

The chain uses TRBV29-1 and TRBJ1-2; maybe TRBD1 (6 bases). Deletions cut 5 bases from V and 2 bases from J, with 9 bases between. Germline CDR1 and CDR2: SQVTM and ANQGSEA. This CDR3 comprises 12 residues. The DNA of the CDR3 is TGCAGCGTTTGGACAGAGAACTATGGCTACACCTTC. This sequence encodes CSVWTENYGYTF. The variable domain in full, with the rest retrieved from reference TRBV29-1 and TRBJ1-2, is SAVISQKPSRDICQRGTSLTIQCQVDSQVTMMFWYRQQPGQSLTLIATANQGSEATYESGFVIDKFPISRPNLTFSTLTVSNMSPEDSSIYLCSVWTENYGYTFGSGTRLTVV.

This sequence joins TRBV5-1 and TRBJ2-1, with 8 bases lining up with TRBD2. This CDR3 has 14 amino acids. In germline, CDR1 is SGHRS, CDR2 YFSETQ. The V and J ends lost 0 bases and 5 bases, in that order; junction bases with no gene match: 1. As DNA, the CDR3 is TGCGCCAGCAGCTTGGAACTAGCGGACAATGAGCAGTTCTTC. It specifies CASSLELADNEQFF.

The V gene is TRBV7-9, the J gene TRBJ2-1; 10 bases agree with TRBD2. V lost 4 bases to trimming and J lost 7 bases; unmatched junction nucleotides: 13. This CDR3 has 17 residues. Germline CDR1 is SEHNR and CDR2 is FQNEAQ (reference sequence). The CDR3 DNA reads as TGTGCCAGCAGCTCGGAAGGACTAGCGGTTATTCTTAATGAGCAGTTCTTC. This sequence encodes CASSSEGLAVILNEQFF.

The rearrangement links TRBV5-1 to TRBJ2-5; D may be TRBD1 (5 bases). The CDR3 extends over 15 amino acids. V was pared by 5 bases and J by 5 bases, with 19 bases between. Germline V gene sequence: CDR1 SGHRS, CDR2 YFSETQ. CDR3 in DNA: TGCGCCAGCAGGGTTTTCGACAGACCCGGGGAGACCCAGTACTTC. Protein product: CASRVFDRPGETQYF.

The J gene is TRBJ1-1, the V gene TRBV11-2, with no clear D. V gave up 8 bases and J gave up 11 bases, with 21 bases separating them. From germline, CDR1 is SGHAT and CDR2 FQNNGV. The CDR3 consists of 13 residues. The CDR3 region is CASRQSSSSKAFF. The CDR3 nucleotides are TGTGCCAGCCGTCAATCAAGTTCCTCTAAGGCTTTCTTT.

The gene calls are TRBV30 and TRBJ2-5, with TRBD2 identical over 9 bases. With 0 bases clipped from V and 5 bases from J, the junction kept 4 bases outside the gene matches. Germline-derived CDR1 and CDR2 are GTSNPN and SVGIG (reference sequence). CDR3 length: 14 residues. CDR3 DNA sequence: TGTGCCTGGAGTGTCCTAGCGGGAAGGGAGACCCAGTACTTC. The encoded protein is CAWSVLAGRETQYF.

This clone has just a few counts. The genes are TRBV6-6 and TRBJ1-1; the D gene is possibly TRBD1 (6 bases). This CDR3 has 14 residues. CDR1 is MNHNY and CDR2 is SVGAGI in the germline V gene (reference sequence). The germline V and J ends were trimmed by 7 bases and 0 bases, with 12 bases remaining between them. The CDR3, as DNA: TGTGCCAGCACCTTTAGACAGGTGAACACTGAAGCTTTCTTT. Encoded protein: CASTFRQVNTEAFF.

This clone was observed a single time. The chain uses TRBV11-2 and TRBJ1-4; the D gene is possibly TRBD1 (6 bases). Germline CDR1 SGHAT, CDR2 FQNNGV. The CDR3 length is 15 residues. V was cut by 5 bases and J by 6 bases, with 16 bases left in between. The CDR3 coding sequence is TGTGCCAGCAGCCACAGACGAGGGGGATATGAAAAACTGTTTTTT. Its translation: CASSHRRGGYEKLFF. The entire variable domain, with the rest obtained from reference TRBV11-2 and TRBJ1-4, is as follows: EAGVAQSPRYKIIEKRQSVAFWCNPISGHATLYWYQQILGQGPKLLIQFQNNGVVDDSQLPKDRFSAERLKGVDSTLKIQPAKLEDSAVYLCASSHRRGGYEKLFFGSGTQLSVL.

The chain uses TRBV9 and TRBJ2-7; TRBD2 matches 7 bases. Per germline, CDR1 SGDLS and CDR2 YYNGEE. The J segment lost 1 base and the V segment lost 0 bases, leaving 7 bases of the junction unmatched. CDR3 length equals 16 residues. DNA of the CDR3: TGTGCCAGCAGCGTAGGGGGCGGGAGCAGGTCCTACGAGCAGTACTTC. It encodes CASSVGGGSRSYEQYF.

V gene TRBV28 combines with J gene TRBJ2-7; D may be TRBD1 (6 bases). Germline V gene sequence: CDR1 MDHEN, CDR2 SYDVKM. The CDR3 covers 17 residues. Trimming removed 6 bases at V and 7 bases at J, with 28 bases between. The CDR3 region has the DNA TGTGCCAGCAGACCATATCCCCGGGACACCCTAGACTGGGAGCAGTACTTC. Translated, it gives CASRPYPRDTLDWEQYF.

This sequence joins TRBV19 and TRBJ1-5; D is perhaps TRBD1 (5 bases). Deletions cut 3 bases from V and 0 bases from J, with 9 bases between. This CDR3 is built from 15 residues. Germline CDR1 reads LNHDA; CDR2 reads SQIVND (reference sequence). The DNA of the CDR3 is TGTGCCAGTAGTATCAGGGTCTTTAGCAATCAGCCCCAGCATTTT. Amino acids: CASSIRVFSNQPQHF.

The V and J genes are TRBV11-2 and TRBJ2-7; perhaps TRBD2 as D (6 bases). The CDR3 consists of 15 residues. Per the germline V gene, CDR1 is SGHAT and CDR2 is FQNNGV. The V gene lost 1 base and the J gene lost 3 bases, with 13 bases spanning the gap. CDR3 coding DNA: TGTGCCAGCAGCTTAGGTCCCGGGAGTAGCTACGAGCAGTACTTC. This translates into CASSLGPGSSYEQYF.

The rearrangement joins TRBV4-2 to TRBJ2-2, with TRBD2 as a possible D gene (5 bases). The V gene lost 2 bases and the J gene lost 5 bases, with 9 bases spanning the gap. Germline CDR1 LGHNA, CDR2 YNFKEQ. CDR3 length: 14 amino acids. CDR3 sequence (DNA): TGTGCCAGCAGCCAACCGCTAGCTACCGGGGAGCTGTTTTTT. Translation: CASSQPLATGELFF.

Regarding this clone: A junction end diverges from the germline sequence, so it may reflect a read error. This chain links TRBV6-1 with TRBJ2-7; D might be TRBD1 (6 bases). Germline values: CDR1 MNHNS, CDR2 SASEGT. The CDR3 loop spans 16 amino acids. CDR3 bases: TGTGCCAGCAGGGAAGGGGCAGGGGCGATCACTTACGAGCAGTACTTC. It yields the protein CASREGAGAITYEQYF.

This chain joins TRBV7-8 and TRBJ1-1; 7 nucleotides line up with TRBD1. This CDR3 has 15 residues. The V gene end was trimmed by 5 bases and the J gene end by 4 bases; junction bases not matched to a gene: 10. Per the germline V gene, CDR1 is SGHVS and CDR2 is FQNEAQ. The CDR3 here is CASSGTALGFTEAFF. CDR3 DNA sequence: TGTGCCAGCAGCGGGACAGCCCTTGGGTTCACTGAAGCTTTCTTT.